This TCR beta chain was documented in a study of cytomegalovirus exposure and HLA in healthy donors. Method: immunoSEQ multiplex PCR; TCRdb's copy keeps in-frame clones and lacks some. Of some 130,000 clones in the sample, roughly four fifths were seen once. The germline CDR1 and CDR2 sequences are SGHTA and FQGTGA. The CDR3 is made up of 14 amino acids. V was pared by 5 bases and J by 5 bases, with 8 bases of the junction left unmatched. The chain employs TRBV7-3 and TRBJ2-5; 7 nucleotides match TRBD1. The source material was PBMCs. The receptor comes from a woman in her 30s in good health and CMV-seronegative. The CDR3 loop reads CASSPGTALETQYF. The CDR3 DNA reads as TGTGCCAGCAGCCCCGGGACAGCCCTGGAGACCCAGTACTTC.